A single sample gave rise to the 27 T cell receptor beta chains below, sequenced in a study of blood T cell repertoires in COVID-19. Profiling relied on immunoSEQ multiplex PCR, and the TCRdb table lists in-frame clones only, not all of them. The data show a few hundred thousand clones, approximately 86% seen once. What was sequenced was peripheral blood. The source of these receptors is a woman aged 65 to 85 with active or convalescent COVID-19.

This clone occurred a few times. The V and J genes are TRBV2 and TRBJ1-3, with no clear D. The CDR3 is 14 amino acids. The V gene lost 5 bases and the J gene lost 0 bases, with 8 bases spanning the gap. Germline V gene data show CDR1 as SNHLY and CDR2 as FYNNEI. This CDR3 reads CASSPGVSGNTIYF. The CDR3 nucleotides are TGTGCCAGCAGTCCTGGAGTCTCTGGAAACACCATATATTTT.

This clone was seen a few times. The chain is built from TRBV6-5 and TRBJ2-2, with D possibly TRBD1 on 6 matching bases. The CDR3 spans 14 residues. The germline CDR1 and CDR2 sequences are MNHEY and SVGAGI. Between the trimmed V and J ends, which lost 8 bases and 5 bases, there was a span of 15 bases. CDR3 loop: CASEAGEFTGELFF. The CDR3 bases are TGTGCCAGCGAGGCAGGGGAATTTACCGGGGAGCTGTTTTTT.

The gene calls are TRBV7-8 and TRBJ1-5; no firm D call. The germline V gene has CDR1 SGHVS and CDR2 FQNEAQ. CDR3 length: 15 amino acids. V lost 3 bases to trimming and J lost 6 bases, with 15 bases between them. The CDR3 reads CASSLTRGNFQPQHF. The CDR3 bases are TGTGCCAGCAGCTTGACGAGAGGGAATTTTCAGCCCCAGCATTTT. Variable domain in full (rest from reference TRBV7-8 and TRBJ1-5): GAGVSQSPRYKVAKRGQDVALRCDPISGHVSLFWYQQALGQGPEFLTYFQNEAQLDKSGLPSDRFFAERPEGSVSTLKIQRTQQEDSAVYLCASSLTRGNFQPQHFGDGTRLSIL.

This rearrangement joins TRBV5-1 to TRBJ1-1; 7 bases map to TRBD1. Germline V gives CDR1 SGHRS, CDR2 YFSETQ. The junction had 8 bases not matched to a gene; V was cut back by 5 bases and J by 4 bases. This CDR3 is 14 amino acids long. The chain's CDR3 is CASRTTTGTTEAFF. CDR3 DNA: TGCGCCAGCAGGACGACGACAGGGACCACTGAAGCTTTCTTT. The full variable domain, completed using reference TRBV5-1 and TRBJ1-1, is KAGVTQTPRYLIKTRGQQVTLSCSPISGHRSVSWYQQTPGQGLQFLFEYFSETQRNKGNFPGRFSGRQFSNSRSEMNVSTLELGDSALYLCASRTTTGTTEAFFGQGTRLTVV.

The DNA of the CDR3 is TGTGCCAGCAGTGAATCTGGAGGGAACACTGAAGCTTTCTTT. Amino acids: CASSESGGNTEAFF. The rearrangement uses TRBV6-1 and TRBJ1-1; no firm D call. CDR3 length equals 14 residues. V was clipped by 2 bases and J by 1 base, with 8 bases between them. Germline lookup yields CDR1 MNHNS and CDR2 SASEGT.

J is TRBJ1-1 and V is TRBV6-5; TRBD1 is a possible D gene (5 bases). This CDR3 spans 14 amino acids. Germline V lookup: CDR1 MNHEY, CDR2 SVGAGI. The germline V and J ends were trimmed by 6 bases and 5 bases, with 16 bases remaining between them. The CDR3 DNA sequence: TGTGCCAGCAGGGGGGGACTCCCGGGGACTGAAGCTTTCTTT. It is translated as CASRGGLPGTEAFF.

V gene TRBV2 combines with J gene TRBJ2-1; D is undetermined. Germline CDR1 SNHLY, CDR2 FYNNEI. The CDR3 covers 13 residues. The V end lost 7 bases, the J end lost 7 bases, and 14 bases lay between the germline ends. The CDR3, as DNA: TGTGCCAGCACGGAAGCTCTCCTTAATGAGCAGTTCTTC. Its protein product is CASTEALLNEQFF.

As for this clone: The junction and the germline gene differ at one end; a read error may be behind it. The chain couples TRBV5-6 to TRBJ2-5, with TRBD2 matching 9 bases. CDR1 is SGHDT, CDR2 YYEEEE, per germline. CDR3 length: 15 residues. CDR3 in DNA: TGTGCCAGCATCTTGAGAACCGGGGGTAGCGGGGGCCAGTACTTC. Translation gives CASILRTGGSGGQYF.

The chain recombines TRBV15 with TRBJ2-1, with TRBD2 identical over 10 bases. CDR3 size: 15 residues. V lost 0 bases to trimming and J lost 8 bases; unmatched junction nucleotides: 4. CDR1 is LNHNV and CDR2 is YYDKDF in the germline V gene (reference sequence). The CDR3 DNA reads TGTGCCACCAGCAGAGATCCAGGGACTAGCGATGAGCAGTTCTTC. Its protein product is CATSRDPGTSDEQFF.

The V and J genes are TRBV11-2 and TRBJ1-3; D gene uncertain. CDR1 SGHAT and CDR2 FQNNGV come from the germline V gene. The germline V and J ends were trimmed by 1 base and 2 bases, with 3 bases remaining between them. CDR3 length: 13 residues. The DNA for the CDR3 is TGTGCCAGCAGCTTAGCTACTGGAAACACCATATATTTT. Encoded protein: CASSLATGNTIYF. The full variable domain, its missing parts supplied by reference TRBV11-2 and TRBJ1-3, is EAGVAQSPRYKIIEKRQSVAFWCNPISGHATLYWYQQILGQGPKLLIQFQNNGVVDDSQLPKDRFSAERLKGVDSTLKIQPAKLEDSAVYLCASSLATGNTIYFGEGSWLTVV.

The chain joins TRBV7-8 to TRBJ1-1; D not certain. The CDR3 spans 15 residues. Per germline, CDR1 SGHVS and CDR2 FQNEAQ. Trimming left V 5 bases short and J 0 bases short, with 13 bases between. CDR3 sequence (DNA): TGTGCCAGCAGCCCGCGAGGAGGGTTGAACACTGAAGCTTTCTTT. This translates into CASSPRGGLNTEAFF.

The chain recombines TRBV10-1 with TRBJ1-2; tentative D call: TRBD1 (6 bases). This CDR3 is 16 amino acids long. V gave up 5 bases and J gave up 0 bases, with 16 bases separating them. The germline V gene has CDR1 WNHNN and CDR2 SYGVQD (reference sequence). CDR3 residues: CASSLGAGRANYGYTF. CDR3 DNA sequence: TGCGCCAGCAGTTTGGGGGCAGGCCGGGCTAACTATGGCTACACCTTC.

The chain uses TRBV14 and TRBJ1-1; no clear D. Germline loops: CDR1 SGHDN, CDR2 FVKESK. CDR3 size: 15 residues. Trimming removed 0 bases at V and 5 bases at J, with 13 bases between. CDR3 amino acids: CASSQDIDLVTEAFF. CDR3 DNA sequence: TGTGCCAGCAGCCAAGATATCGACCTAGTAACTGAAGCTTTCTTT.

This chain connects TRBV27 to TRBJ1-5; no definite D call. Trimming stripped 6 bases from V and 5 bases from J, with 11 bases between. CDR1 and CDR2 (germline): MNHEY, SMNVEV (reference sequence). This CDR3 region has 13 residues. The CDR3, as DNA: TGTGCCAGCAGGAAATCGAGGGATCAGCCCCAGCATTTT. Translating gives CASRKSRDQPQHF.

This chain links TRBV11-3 with TRBJ2-5, with 9 nucleotides matching TRBD1. CDR3 size: 14 residues. CDR1 is SGHNT and CDR2 is YENEEA in the germline V gene. V was clipped by 5 bases and J by 2 bases; unmatched bases: 3. The chain's CDR3 is CASSPGQGQETQYF. CDR3 bases: TGTGCCAGCAGCCCCGGACAGGGGCAAGAGACCCAGTACTTC.

This clone was seen many times. V and J are TRBV6-5 and TRBJ1-6; 7 bases fit TRBD1. J was trimmed by 8 bases and V by 7 bases; bases with no gene match: 5. The CDR3 consists of 13 residues. Germline loops: CDR1 MNHEY, CDR2 SVGAGI. DNA for the CDR3: TGTGCCAGCAAAGAGACAGGGTATTCACCCCTCCACTTT. It yields the protein CASKETGYSPLHF.

The chain has TRBV18 and TRBJ1-1, with 7 bases aligning to TRBD1. After removal of 3 bases from V and 7 bases from J, the junction contained 5 bases not matched to a gene. Germline V CDR1 and CDR2: KGHSH, LQKENI. The CDR3 has 13 amino acids. The CDR3 sequence is CASSPDRKHEAFF. The CDR3 nucleotides read TGTGCCAGCTCACCGGACAGGAAACATGAAGCTTTCTTT.

This chain uses TRBV5-6 with TRBJ1-2; D not certain. This CDR3 has 14 amino acids. The V gene's germline CDR1 is SGHDT and CDR2 YYEEEE. V was clipped by 4 bases and J by 3 bases, with 13 bases between them. The CDR3 nucleotides read TGTGCCAGCAGCGCCACCGTAGATGACTATGGCTACACCTTC. Its translation: CASSATVDDYGYTF.

CDR3 DNA: TGTGCCAGCAGCCCCACCTATAGCGGGGGAGGAGGCCGGGAGCTGTTTTTT. Encoded protein: CASSPTYSGGGGRELFF. The chain employs TRBV9 and TRBJ2-2; TRBD2 matches 9 bases. CDR1 is SGDLS and CDR2 is YYNGEE in the germline V gene. Unmatched junction bases numbered 16, after V lost 4 bases and J lost 9 bases. There are 17 residues in the CDR3.

The chain carries TRBV29-1 and TRBJ2-6; TRBD1 might be the D (5 bases). Germline-derived CDR1 and CDR2 are SQVTM and ANQGSEA. The CDR3 runs to 11 residues. The CDR3 loop reads CGTGVVDVLTF. CDR3 coding DNA: TGCGGAACAGGTGTGGTTGACGTCCTGACTTTC.

This clone was observed once. CDR3 amino acids: CASSQRYLGQNTGELFF. The DNA for the CDR3 is TGCGCCAGCAGCCAACGCTACCTGGGACAGAACACCGGGGAGCTGTTTTTT. V and J are TRBV4-3 and TRBJ2-2, with D maybe TRBD1 (6 bases). V lost 2 bases to trimming and J lost 1 base, with 14 bases between them. The germline CDR1 and CDR2 sequences are LGHNA and YSLEER. The CDR3 contains 17 residues.

The CDR3 is CASSASGGGETQYF. CDR3 coding DNA: TGTGCCAGCAGCGCTAGCGGGGGAGGCGAGACCCAGTACTTC. This rearrangement joins TRBV9 to TRBJ2-5; 10 positions agree with TRBD2. Trimming removed 3 bases from V and 5 bases from J; junction bases left unmatched: 4. CDR3 length: 14 residues. Germline V gene lookup returns CDR1 SGDLS and CDR2 YYNGEE.

The chain is built from TRBV7-8 and TRBJ1-4; 7 bases are a match to TRBD1. The germline gives CDR1 SGHVS, CDR2 FQNEAQ. V lost 1 base and J lost 8; bases outside the gene matches: 10. The length of the CDR3 is 16 residues. Here the CDR3 DNA reads TGTGCCAGCAGCTTAGTCGGGGGACAGTCTGTAGAAAAACTGTTTTTT. Residues: CASSLVGGQSVEKLFF.

J is TRBJ1-1 and V is TRBV6-5; D unresolved. CDR3 size: 13 residues. The V gene's germline CDR1 is MNHEY and CDR2 SVGAGI. Trimming shortened V by 4 bases and J by 1 base, and 7 bases separated the two germline ends. CDR3 bases: TGTGCCAGCAGTTCTCAGGAGAACACTGAAGCTTTCTTT. Translating it yields CASSSQENTEAFF.

The chain has TRBV9 and TRBJ2-7; TRBD2 aligns across 7 bases. Losses at the gene ends were 4 bases for V and 6 bases for J; bases not matched to a gene: 13. Germline V CDR1 and CDR2: SGDLS, YYNGEE. The CDR3 extends over 15 amino acids. CDR3 nucleotide sequence: TGTGCCAGCAGCCGCCGGGGGGAAGGGTGGCGCGAGCAGTACTTC. Translating it yields CASSRRGEGWREQYF.

The chain links TRBV7-2 to TRBJ1-6, with D unresolved. The germline V gene has CDR1 SGHTA and CDR2 FQGNSA. The CDR3 has 14 amino acids. V was shortened by 7 bases and J by 10 bases, with 17 bases between the two germline ends. The CDR3 reads CASTPSGGGSPLHF. The CDR3 coding sequence is TGTGCCAGCACGCCGTCAGGTGGAGGGTCACCCCTCCACTTT.

This clone was found once. CDR3 sequence reads: CASSHRGPGDYEQYF. CDR3 DNA: TGTGCCAGCTCACACAGGGGGCCGGGGGACTACGAGCAGTACTTC. The chain combines TRBV18 with TRBJ2-7, with 9 bases that match TRBD1. CDR3 size: 15 residues. Germline assignment: CDR1 KGHSH and CDR2 LQKENI. With V trimmed by 4 bases and J by 3 bases, 7 bases remained unmatched.